The clone carrying this TCR beta chain was recorded at least ten times. The sample comes from a study of T cells in Graves' hyperthyroidism and ophthalmopathy. A patient was excluded if there was uncontrolled infection, other autoimmune disease, pregnancy or lactation. Amplification of TCR beta CDR3 regions was performed using RNA transcripts as template. The HTBI primer set was used in a first-round RT-PCR of the TCR CDR3. Using its own MiXCR run on the multiplex PCR reads, TCRdb lists one record per CDR3 protein. The sample shows almost 600,000 distinct CDR3 sequences, around 46% of them seen only once. This sequence was found in a woman aged 18 to 35 with Graves' hyperthyroidism. Input material: peripheral blood or thyroid tissue (not recorded which).

The CDR3 DNA reads as TGTGCCAGCAGTGCCCAGGGGTCTGTCTATGGCTACACCTTC. Residues: CASSAQGSVYGYTF. The gene calls are TRBV27 and TRBJ1-2, with D possibly matching TRBD1 (6 bases). With 5 bases removed from V and 4 bases from J, the gap between germline ends came to 14 bases. The germline V gene encodes CDR1 MNHEY and CDR2 SMNVEV (reference sequence). This CDR3 comprises 14 residues.